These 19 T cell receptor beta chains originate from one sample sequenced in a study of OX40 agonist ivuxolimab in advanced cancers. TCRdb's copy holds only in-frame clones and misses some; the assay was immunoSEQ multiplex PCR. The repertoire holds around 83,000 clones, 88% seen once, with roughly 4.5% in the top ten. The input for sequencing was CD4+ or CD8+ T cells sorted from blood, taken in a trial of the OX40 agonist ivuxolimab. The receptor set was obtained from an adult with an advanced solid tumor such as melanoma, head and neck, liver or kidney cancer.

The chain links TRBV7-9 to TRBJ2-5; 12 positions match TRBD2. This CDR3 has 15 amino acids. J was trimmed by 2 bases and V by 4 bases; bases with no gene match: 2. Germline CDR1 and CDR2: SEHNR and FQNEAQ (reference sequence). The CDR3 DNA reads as TGTGCCAGCAGCTCGGGACTAGCGGGTCAAGAGACCCAGTACTTC. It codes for CASSSGLAGQETQYF.

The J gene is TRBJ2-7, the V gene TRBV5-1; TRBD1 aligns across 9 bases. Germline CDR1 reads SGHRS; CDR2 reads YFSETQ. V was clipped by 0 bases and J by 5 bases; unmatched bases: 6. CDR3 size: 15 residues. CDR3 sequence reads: CASSLAGDRDHEQYF. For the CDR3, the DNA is TGCGCCAGCAGCTTGGCAGGGGACAGGGACCACGAGCAGTACTTC.

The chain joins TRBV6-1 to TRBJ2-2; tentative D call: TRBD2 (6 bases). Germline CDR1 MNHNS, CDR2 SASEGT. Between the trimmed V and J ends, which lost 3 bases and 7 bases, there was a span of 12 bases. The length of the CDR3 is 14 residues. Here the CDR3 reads CASSEGRDIGELFF. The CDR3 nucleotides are TGTGCCAGCAGTGAGGGGCGGGATATCGGGGAGCTGTTTTTT.

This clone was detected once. CDR3 sequence: CASSSPEGAGNTIYF. As DNA, the CDR3 is TGCGCCAGCAGCTCTCCCGAGGGGGCTGGAAACACCATATATTTT. J is TRBJ1-3 and V is TRBV5-1, with D possibly being TRBD1 (6 bases). Deletions cut 3 bases from V and 2 bases from J, with 12 bases between. This CDR3 has 15 residues. Germline V gene data show CDR1 as SGHRS and CDR2 as YFSETQ. Full variable domain (outside the CDR3, taken from reference TRBV5-1 and TRBJ1-3): KAGVTQTPRYLIKTRGQQVTLSCSPISGHRSVSWYQQTPGQGLQFLFEYFSETQRNKGNFPGRFSGRQFSNSRSEMNVSTLELGDSALYLCASSSPEGAGNTIYFGEGSWLTVV.

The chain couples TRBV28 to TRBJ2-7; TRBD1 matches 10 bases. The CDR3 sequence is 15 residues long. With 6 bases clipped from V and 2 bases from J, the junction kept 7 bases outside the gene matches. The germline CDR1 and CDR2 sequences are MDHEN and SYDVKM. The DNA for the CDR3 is TGTGCCAGCAGGACGCTTGACAGGGGGCCCTACGAGCAGTACTTC. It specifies CASRTLDRGPYEQYF.

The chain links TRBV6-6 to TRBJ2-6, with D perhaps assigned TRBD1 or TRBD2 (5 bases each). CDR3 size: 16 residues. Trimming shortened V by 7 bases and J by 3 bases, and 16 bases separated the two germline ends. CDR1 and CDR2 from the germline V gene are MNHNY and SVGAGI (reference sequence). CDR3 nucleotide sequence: TGTGCCAGCACCGGGACCCCCAACAGTGGGGCCAACGTCCTGACTTTC. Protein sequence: CASTGTPNSGANVLTF.

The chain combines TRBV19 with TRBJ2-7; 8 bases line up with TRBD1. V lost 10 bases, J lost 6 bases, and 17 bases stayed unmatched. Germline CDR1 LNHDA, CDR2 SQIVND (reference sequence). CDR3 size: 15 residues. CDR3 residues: CATADRGKVGGEQYF. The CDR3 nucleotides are TGTGCCACCGCAGACAGGGGTAAAGTCGGAGGCGAGCAGTACTTC.

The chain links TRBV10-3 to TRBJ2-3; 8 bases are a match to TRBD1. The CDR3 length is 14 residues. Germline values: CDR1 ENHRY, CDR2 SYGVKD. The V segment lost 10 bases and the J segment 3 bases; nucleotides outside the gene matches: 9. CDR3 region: CATVPTGETDTQYF. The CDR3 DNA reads TGTGCCACCGTACCGACAGGGGAGACAGATACGCAGTATTTT.

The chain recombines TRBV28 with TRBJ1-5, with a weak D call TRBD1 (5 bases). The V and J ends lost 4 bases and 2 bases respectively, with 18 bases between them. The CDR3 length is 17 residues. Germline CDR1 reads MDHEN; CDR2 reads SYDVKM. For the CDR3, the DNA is TGTGCCAGCAGTTCGATCACGGGGGATTTTGGCAATCAGCCCCAGCATTTT. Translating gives CASSSITGDFGNQPQHF.

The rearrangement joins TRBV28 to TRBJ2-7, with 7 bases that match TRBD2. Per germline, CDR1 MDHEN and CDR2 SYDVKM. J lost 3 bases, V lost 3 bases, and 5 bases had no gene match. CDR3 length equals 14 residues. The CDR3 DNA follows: TGTGCCAGCAGTTTCGGTTCTAGCGGCTACGAGCAGTACTTC. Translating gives CASSFGSSGYEQYF.

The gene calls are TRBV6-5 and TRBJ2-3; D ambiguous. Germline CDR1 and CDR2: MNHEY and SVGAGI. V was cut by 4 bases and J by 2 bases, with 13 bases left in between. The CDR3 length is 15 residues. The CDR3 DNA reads TGTGCCAGCAGTTCTCATATCAAAAACACAGATACGCAGTATTTT. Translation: CASSSHIKNTDTQYF.

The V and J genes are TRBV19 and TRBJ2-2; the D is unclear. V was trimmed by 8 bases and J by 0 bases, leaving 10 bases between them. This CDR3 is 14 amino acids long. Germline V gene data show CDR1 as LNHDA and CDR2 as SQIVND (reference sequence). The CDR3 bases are TGTGCCAGTCATCGTACCTCGAACACCGGGGAGCTGTTTTTT. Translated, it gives CASHRTSNTGELFF.

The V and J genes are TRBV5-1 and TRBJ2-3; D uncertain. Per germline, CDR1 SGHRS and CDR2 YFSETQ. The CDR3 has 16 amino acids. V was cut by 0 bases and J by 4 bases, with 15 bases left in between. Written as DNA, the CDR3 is TGCGCCAGCAGCTTGGCGGTGGGATCTGTATCAGATACGCAGTATTTT. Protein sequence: CASSLAVGSVSDTQYF.

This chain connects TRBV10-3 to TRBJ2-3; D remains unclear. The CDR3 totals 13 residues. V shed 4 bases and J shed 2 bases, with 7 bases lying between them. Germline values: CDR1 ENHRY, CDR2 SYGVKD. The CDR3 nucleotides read TGTGCCATCAGTGTAACCACCACAGATACGCAGTATTTT. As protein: CAISVTTTDTQYF.

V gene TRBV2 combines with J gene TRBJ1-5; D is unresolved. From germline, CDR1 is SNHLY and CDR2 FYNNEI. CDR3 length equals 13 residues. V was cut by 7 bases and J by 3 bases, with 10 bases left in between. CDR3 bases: TGTGCCAGCACTCGGCGGACCAATCAGCCCCAGCATTTT. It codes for CASTRRTNQPQHF.

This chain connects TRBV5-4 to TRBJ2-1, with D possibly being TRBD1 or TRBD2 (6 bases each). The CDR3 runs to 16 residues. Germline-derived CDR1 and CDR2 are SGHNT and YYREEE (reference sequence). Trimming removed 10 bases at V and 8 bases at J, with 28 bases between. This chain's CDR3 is CADGTGGGTAVHEQFF. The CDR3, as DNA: TGTGCCGACGGTACCGGGGGCGGGACCGCCGTCCATGAGCAGTTCTTC.

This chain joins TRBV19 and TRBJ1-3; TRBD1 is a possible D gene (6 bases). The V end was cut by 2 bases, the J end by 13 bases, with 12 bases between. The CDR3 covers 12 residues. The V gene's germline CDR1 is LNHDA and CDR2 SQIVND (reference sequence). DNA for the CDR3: TGTGCCAGTAGTATACTGTATGACAGGATATATTTT. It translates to CASSILYDRIYF.

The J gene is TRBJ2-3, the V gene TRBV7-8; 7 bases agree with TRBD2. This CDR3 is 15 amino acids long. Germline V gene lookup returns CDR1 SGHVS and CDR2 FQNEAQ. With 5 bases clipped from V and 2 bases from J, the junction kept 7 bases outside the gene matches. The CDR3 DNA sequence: TGTGCCAGCAGCAGTAAGCGGGACTTCACAGATACGCAGTATTTT. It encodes CASSSKRDFTDTQYF.

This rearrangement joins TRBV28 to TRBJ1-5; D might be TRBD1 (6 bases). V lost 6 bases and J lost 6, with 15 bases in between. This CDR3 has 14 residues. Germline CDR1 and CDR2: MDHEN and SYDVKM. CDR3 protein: CASRLAGATQPQHF. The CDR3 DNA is TGTGCCAGCAGGCTGGCAGGGGCGACTCAGCCCCAGCATTTT.